This passage covers 25 T cell receptor beta chains from one sample sequenced in a study of CD8+CD57+ T cells in acquired aplastic anemia. Profiling that covered TCR beta VDJ and CDR3 relied on genomic DNA as its template. TCRdb redid the calling of the reads with MiXCR, one entry per CDR3 protein. The sample yields some 150,000 distinct CDR3 sequences, 41% seen once. Specimen: sorted CD4+, CD8+, or CD8+CD57+ T cells (not recorded which) from PBMCs. These receptors came from a human donor in good health, serving as a control.

The chain is built from TRBV5-6 and TRBJ2-1; 7 nucleotides line up with TRBD2. The CDR3 has 15 amino acids. The J segment lost 3 bases and the V segment lost 1 base, leaving 4 bases of the junction unmatched. The V gene's germline CDR1 is SGHDT and CDR2 YYEEEE. The CDR3 nucleotides are TGTGCCAGCAGCTTGTCTGGCGGGGGCTACAATGAGCAGTTCTTC. Translated, it gives CASSLSGGGYNEQFF.

V usage is TRBV15 and J usage is TRBJ2-5; D remains ambiguous. The CDR3 loop spans 14 amino acids. Per germline, CDR1 LNHNV and CDR2 YYDKDF (reference sequence). V lost 5 bases, J lost 5 bases, and 15 bases lay in between. CDR3 in amino acids: CATSLPPMRETQYF. The CDR3 region has the DNA TGTGCCACCAGCCTACCCCCGATGAGGGAGACCCAGTACTTC.

The chain couples TRBV29-1 to TRBJ1-4; 8 bases fit TRBD1. CDR3 size: 13 residues. Germline-derived CDR1 and CDR2 are SQVTM and ANQGSEA. V shed 5 bases, J shed 7 bases, and the junction held 6 bases outside the gene matches. In nucleotides, the CDR3 is TGCAGCGTTATGACAGGGGTCTGTGAAAAACTGTTTTTT. Amino acids: CSVMTGVCEKLFF.

The chain links TRBV9 to TRBJ1-1, with D unresolved. The V and J ends lost 0 bases and 3 bases respectively, with 9 bases between them. The V gene's germline CDR1 is SGDLS and CDR2 YYNGEE. This CDR3 comprises 14 residues. The CDR3, as DNA: TGTGCCAGCAGCGTAGACGGTAGTGACACTGAAGCTTTCTTT. The encoded protein is CASSVDGSDTEAFF.

V and J are TRBV7-2 and TRBJ1-5; a possible D gene is TRBD1 (6 bases). Between the trimmed V and J ends, which lost 7 bases and 0 bases, there was a span of 13 bases. This CDR3 has 15 residues. CDR1 SGHTA and CDR2 FQGNSA come from the germline V gene. The CDR3 spells CASNLATGSNQPQHF. In DNA form, the CDR3 reads TGTGCCAGCAACCTAGCGACAGGTAGCAATCAGCCCCAGCATTTT.

This chain connects TRBV11-2 to TRBJ2-4, with D perhaps TRBD2 (5 bases). The CDR3 contains 15 residues. Germline V lookup: CDR1 SGHAT, CDR2 FQNNGV. V dropped 6 bases and J dropped 9 bases, with 21 bases sitting between them. CDR3 amino acids: CASSPNEDSPGIQYF. CDR3 coding DNA: TGTGCCAGCAGTCCCAATGAGGACTCCCCGGGCATTCAGTACTTC.

This clonotype was seen many times. V and J are TRBV12-3 or TRBV12-4 and TRBJ1-5; the D gene is possibly TRBD1 (6 bases). CDR3 length equals 14 residues. Trimming stripped 3 bases from V and 6 bases from J, with 12 bases between. The CDR3, as DNA: TGTGCCAGCAGTTTTGTGTCCAGGGGTCAGCCCCAGCATTTT. As protein: CASSFVSRGQPQHF.

A note on this clonotype: A much larger clone is a single base away; this may be a read error. The chain carries TRBV4-1 and TRBJ1-4, with TRBD1 matching 9 bases. The CDR3 is 15 residues long. The germline CDR1 and CDR2 sequences are MGHRA and YSYEKL. J was trimmed by 11 bases and V by 1 base; bases with no gene match: 8. The CDR3 nucleotides read TGCGCCAGCAGCCAAGTGCTGACAGGGGGAGGGAAACTGTTTTTT. The encoded protein is CASSQVLTGGGKLFF.

This clonotype was seen ten or more times. This chain links TRBV10-3 with TRBJ2-2, with a possible D match to TRBD2 (6 bases). This CDR3 is 13 amino acids long. V was clipped by 4 bases and J by 6 bases, with 9 bases between them. Germline V gene lookup returns CDR1 ENHRY and CDR2 SYGVKD. CDR3 DNA: TGTGCCATCAGTGCCGGGGGTCCCGGGGAGCTGTTTTTT. Its translation: CAISAGGPGELFF.

This clonotype was counted a few times. A read error may produce the germline difference seen at one junction end. The gene calls are TRBV20-1 and TRBJ2-2; 9 bases fit TRBD1. Germline V lookup: CDR1 DFQATT, CDR2 SNEGSKA (reference sequence). The CDR3 has 14 amino acids. The CDR3 reads CSARTGESAGEPFF. For the CDR3, the DNA is TGCAGTGCTCGGACAGGGGAGTCGGCCGGGGAGCCGTTTTTT.

This rearrangement joins TRBV15 to TRBJ2-5, with D tentatively TRBD1 (5 bases). The length of the CDR3 is 13 residues. Germline V gene data show CDR1 as LNHNV and CDR2 as YYDKDF (reference sequence). V lost 5 bases and J 4 bases, leaving 11 bases between the germline ends. CDR3 loop: CATSGRVGETQYF. The CDR3 DNA reads TGTGCCACCAGCGGCAGGGTGGGAGAGACCCAGTACTTC.

This clonotype was seen a few times. A read error is possible here, since a much larger clone lies one base away. The chain carries TRBV7-9 and TRBJ1-4, with D hard to call. CDR3 length: 14 residues. The V gene's germline CDR1 is SEHNR and CDR2 FQNEAQ (reference sequence). The germline V and J ends were trimmed by 1 base and 10 bases, with 13 bases remaining between them. The CDR3: CASSLGPPMRKLFF. In nucleotides, the CDR3 is TGTGCCAGCAGCTTAGGCCCGCCAATGCGAAAACTGTTTTTT.

The genes are TRBV24-1 and TRBJ2-2; 8 bases are a match to TRBD1. The junction had 3 bases not matched to a gene; V was cut back by 1 base and J by 3 bases. The germline CDR1 and CDR2 sequences are KGHDR and SFDVKD. The CDR3 has 16 residues. CDR3 DNA: TGTGCCACCAGTGATTTTGGACAGGGACACACCGGGGAGCTGTTTTTT. Protein sequence: CATSDFGQGHTGELFF.

V gene TRBV10-3 combines with J gene TRBJ1-1; D might be TRBD1 (5 bases). Germline CDR1 is ENHRY and CDR2 is SYGVKD. Trimming cost V 7 bases and J 6 bases, with 9 bases left between them. The CDR3 spans 11 residues. CDR3 sequence reads: CAIKRGPEAFF. The CDR3 DNA reads TGTGCCATCAAAAGGGGACCTGAAGCTTTCTTT.

In this sample, this clonotype turned up many times. This rearrangement joins TRBV19 to TRBJ1-2, with 10 bases that match TRBD1. The J segment lost 8 bases and the V segment lost 6 bases, leaving 3 bases of the junction unmatched. The CDR3 contains 12 residues. Germline CDR1 LNHDA, CDR2 SQIVND (reference sequence). The CDR3 DNA is TGTGCCAGTAGGAGGGACAGGGGCGGCTACACCTTC. It is translated as CASRRDRGGYTF.

The sample holds one count of this clonotype. A much more abundant neighbour one base away suggests this may be a read error. This rearrangement joins TRBV18 to TRBJ2-7; possible D gene TRBD1, 6 bases. Looked up from germline, CDR1 is KGHSH and CDR2 is LQKENI. This CDR3 has 13 amino acids. Here the CDR3 reads CASSPTGVYEPYF. CDR3 nucleotide sequence: TGTGCCAGCTCACCGACAGGTGTCTACGAGCCGTACTTC.

The chain links TRBV6-2 or TRBV6-3 to TRBJ1-2; D perhaps matches TRBD1 (5 bases). V gave up 4 bases and J gave up 3 bases, with 12 bases separating them. Germline assignment: CDR1 MNHEY and CDR2 SVGEGT. This CDR3 has 14 amino acids. CDR3 in DNA: TGTGCCAGCAGTTTGGGGGGACCCGACTATGGCTACACCTTC. Translating gives CASSLGGPDYGYTF.

This clonotype came up many times. This chain joins TRBV10-3 and TRBJ2-5, with 11 positions matching TRBD2. The CDR3 loop spans 14 amino acids. After removal of 4 bases from V and 5 bases from J, the junction contained 3 bases not matched to a gene. Germline CDR1 and CDR2: ENHRY and SYGVKD. DNA of the CDR3: TGTGCCATCAGTGGACTAGCGGGGAAGGAGACCCAGTACTTC. The encoded protein is CAISGLAGKETQYF.

This clonotype showed up many times. This rearrangement joins TRBV12-3 or TRBV12-4 to TRBJ2-5; 7 nucleotides align to TRBD1. CDR3 size: 17 residues. V shed 6 bases and J 2 bases; nucleotides not matched to a gene: 15. CDR3 amino acids: CASSPTRQGWGQETQYF. CDR3 in DNA: TGTGCCAGCAGCCCAACACGACAGGGTTGGGGTCAAGAGACCCAGTACTTC.

This clonotype was detected many times. This chain links TRBV15 with TRBJ1-3; D not certain. The CDR3 contains 16 residues. The V gene lost 5 bases and the J gene lost 0 bases, with 14 bases spanning the gap. Germline V gives CDR1 LNHNV, CDR2 YYDKDF (reference sequence). CDR3: CATSPLGGSSGNTIYF. The CDR3 region has the DNA TGTGCCACCAGCCCCCTCGGTGGCAGCTCTGGAAACACCATATATTTT.

This clonotype was observed many times. This chain uses TRBV9 with TRBJ1-1; no clear D. The CDR3 is 18 amino acids. Germline V gene data show CDR1 as SGDLS and CDR2 as YYNGEE. V was pared by 2 bases and J by 1 base, with 21 bases between. The CDR3 region is CASSVWAYNRTSNTEAFF. CDR3 nucleotides: TGTGCCAGCAGCGTCTGGGCTTACAACCGGACCTCGAACACTGAAGCTTTCTTT.

The rearrangement joins TRBV11-1 to TRBJ1-4; 7 bases are shared with TRBD1. J lost 3 bases, V lost 7 bases, and 17 bases had no gene match. In germline, CDR1 is SGHAT, CDR2 FQDESV (reference sequence). The CDR3 is 18 residues long. CDR3 loop: CASIQSGGLGTSNEKLFF. CDR3 in DNA: TGTGCCAGCATACAATCAGGGGGGCTCGGGACTTCTAATGAAAAACTGTTTTTT. Together with reference TRBV11-1 and TRBJ1-4, the CDR3 gives the full variable domain: EAEVAQSPRYKITEKSQAVAFWCDPISGHATLYWYRQILGQGPELLVQFQDESVVDDSQLPKDRFSAERLKGVDSTLKIQPAELGDSAMYLCASIQSGGLGTSNEKLFFGSGTQLSVL.

This clonotype was picked up many times. The chain is built from TRBV9 and TRBJ1-6, with TRBD1 matching 10 bases. The CDR3 extends over 15 amino acids. Germline V CDR1 and CDR2: SGDLS, YYNGEE. The junction had 5 bases not matched to a gene; V was cut back by 3 bases and J by 8 bases. DNA of the CDR3: TGTGCCAGCAGCGCAACCGGGACAGGGGATTCACCCCTCCACTTT. Translation: CASSATGTGDSPLHF.

Concerning this clonotype itself: Because the CDR3 is missing its conserved closing phenylalanine or tryptophan, this is likely a read error. The rearrangement uses TRBV10-3 and TRBJ1-5, with D hard to call. Trimming stripped 10 bases from V and 0 bases from J, with 22 bases between. The CDR3 spans 17 residues. CDR1 is ENHRY and CDR2 is SYGVKD in the germline V gene. Here the CDR3 reads CASTSPRTDYSNQPQHS. Written as DNA, the CDR3 is TGTGCCAGCACCTCCCCAAGGACGGATTATAGCAATCAGCCCCAGCATTCT.

This clonotype was seen at least ten times. The chain is built from TRBV20-1 and TRBJ2-1; 13 positions agree with TRBD2. V shed 6 bases, J shed 8 bases, and the junction held 7 bases outside the gene matches. The CDR3 contains 14 residues. Per the germline V gene, CDR1 is DFQATT and CDR2 is SNEGSKA (reference sequence). CDR3 protein: CSATTSGRADEQFF. DNA for the CDR3: TGCAGTGCCACTACTAGCGGGAGGGCCGATGAGCAGTTCTTC.